The 9 T cell receptor beta chains presented below share a single source sample, sequenced in a study of T-cell reconstitution after alpha-beta-depleted transplantation in children (dated by TCRdb to about 2016). Receptors were amplified or captured by PCR. Instrument used: Illumina HiSeq 2500. TCR libraries were prepared with molecular barcoding, using unique molecular identifiers to normalize TCRbeta repertoire quantification. TCRdb reworked the public reads: Q25 trimming with fastp, MiXCR clone assembly, productive beta chains retained. Every CDR3 protein is listed once, alongside the most common genes and DNA of its rows. The sample table contains 450,000 to 550,000 distinct CDR3 sequences; only one count was recorded for about an eighth of them. Of the sample, less than 15% is held by the ten largest clones. The treatment or condition label, as the study defines it: allogeneic hematopoietic cell transplantation with graft depleted of TCRalphabeta T cells and CD19 B cells.

The sequenced sample was PBMCs, mostly from graft donor cells, obtained 180 days after TCRalphabeta/CD19-depleted stem cell transplant. Receptors were obtained from a female patient aged 2-9 years who had a stem cell transplant for aplastic anemia, so the T cells may come from the graft donor.

The V gene is TRBV7-8, the J gene TRBJ2-7; D may be TRBD1 or TRBD2 (5 bases each). This CDR3 spans 13 amino acids. Germline V gene data show CDR1 as SGHVS and CDR2 as FQNEAQ. The V end was cut by 4 bases, the J end by 6 bases, with 13 bases between. Written as DNA, the CDR3 is TGTGCCAGCAGCTCAAGCCGAGGGACCGAGCAGTACTTC. It yields the protein CASSSSRGTEQYF. Full variable domain (outside the CDR3, taken from reference TRBV7-8 and TRBJ2-7): GAGVSQSPRYKVAKRGQDVALRCDPISGHVSLFWYQQALGQGPEFLTYFQNEAQLDKSGLPSDRFFAERPEGSVSTLKIQRTQQEDSAVYLCASSSSRGTEQYFGPGTRLTVT.

The chain employs TRBV7-8 and TRBJ1-5; TRBD1 agrees at 7 bases. With 1 base clipped from V and 2 bases from J, the junction kept 5 bases outside the gene matches. From germline, CDR1 is SGHVS and CDR2 FQNEAQ. This CDR3 is 16 amino acids long. The CDR3 is CASSLDRGWRNQPQHF. The CDR3 DNA sequence: TGTGCCAGCAGCTTAGACAGGGGTTGGCGCAATCAGCCCCAGCATTTT.

In this sample, this clonotype turned up a few times. V is TRBV27 and J is TRBJ1-1; D gene ambiguous. Germline V gene data show CDR1 as MNHEY and CDR2 as SMNVEV (reference sequence). The V and J ends lost 6 bases and 0 bases respectively, with 14 bases between them. The CDR3 spans 15 residues. CDR3 DNA: TGTGCCAGCAGCCCTCGGAAGACTGTGAACACTGAAGCTTTCTTT. Its translation is CASSPRKTVNTEAFF.

V and J are TRBV6-2 or TRBV6-3 and TRBJ2-7, with 7 bases matching TRBD1. The CDR3 is 14 amino acids. With 8 bases clipped from V and 3 bases from J, the junction kept 10 bases outside the gene matches. The germline V gene encodes CDR1 MNHEY and CDR2 SVGEGT. The CDR3 DNA reads TGTGCCAGCGCCCCCCCGGGACAGAACTACGAGCAGTACTTC. It is translated as CASAPPGQNYEQYF.

The chain is built from TRBV30 and TRBJ1-5, with TRBD1 matching 7 bases. Losses at the gene ends were 3 bases for V and 7 bases for J; bases not matched to a gene: 6. Germline V gene data show CDR1 as GTSNPN and CDR2 as SVGIG (reference sequence). This CDR3 is 13 amino acids long. The CDR3 loop reads CAWRAGGRQPQHF. The CDR3 DNA reads as TGTGCCTGGAGGGCAGGGGGTAGGCAGCCCCAGCATTTT.

The chain uses TRBV20-1 and TRBJ2-7; 10 bases match TRBD2. CDR1 is DFQATT, CDR2 SNEGSKA, per germline (reference sequence). J lost 10 bases, V lost 5 bases, and 5 bases had no gene match. The CDR3 has 11 residues. As DNA, the CDR3 is TGCAGTGCTGGTAGCGGGAGGCCACAGTACTTC. Translated: CSAGSGRPQYF.

The V call is TRBV6-2 or TRBV6-3, the J call TRBJ2-7, with D perhaps being TRBD1 or TRBD2 (5 bases each). This CDR3 has 15 residues. Germline CDR1 reads MNHEY; CDR2 reads SVGEGT. V was shortened by 4 bases and J by 4 bases, with 17 bases between the two germline ends. The CDR3 here is CASSWGPPGSYEQYF. In DNA, the CDR3 is TGTGCCAGCAGTTGGGGCCCTCCGGGAAGTTACGAGCAGTACTTC.

A few counts support this clonotype. The chain couples TRBV12-3 or TRBV12-4 to TRBJ2-2; D is ambiguous. V was pared by 0 bases and J by 2 bases, with 10 bases between. This CDR3 is built from 16 residues. The CDR3 coding sequence is TGTGCCAGCAGTTTAGCGCGTCCTCATAACACCGGGGAGCTGTTTTTT. This sequence encodes CASSLARPHNTGELFF.

In DNA form, the CDR3 reads TGTGCCATCAGTGCCCGGACGGCAACTAATGAAAAACTGTTTTTT. As protein: CAISARTATNEKLFF. This chain links TRBV10-3 with TRBJ1-4; D is uncertain. With 4 bases removed from V and 0 bases from J, the gap between germline ends came to 9 bases. The germline CDR1 and CDR2 sequences are ENHRY and SYGVKD. CDR3 length: 15 amino acids.